The 17 T cell receptor beta chains presented below share a single source sample, sequenced in a study of cytomegalovirus exposure and HLA in healthy donors. Sequencing was performed with immunoSEQ multiplex PCR; in TCRdb, only in-frame clones are kept and a portion is missing. The data contain tens of thousands of clones, around 93% of them singletons. Source material: PBMCs. Receptors originate from a man between 18 and 29 years old in good health and CMV-seronegative.

This sequence joins TRBV5-8 and TRBJ1-4, with a weak D call TRBD1 (5 bases). The CDR3 covers 14 residues. Per the germline V gene, CDR1 is SGHTS and CDR2 is YDEGEE. Trimming shortened V by 0 bases and J by 8 bases, and 11 bases separated the two germline ends. The CDR3 coding sequence is TGTGCCAGCAGCTTGGCAGGGTATACGGAAAAACTGTTTTTT. Its translation: CASSLAGYTEKLFF. Full variable domain (remainder filled in from reference TRBV5-8 and TRBJ1-4): EAGVTQSPTHLIKTRGQQATLRCSPISGHTSVYWYQQALGLGLQFLLWYDEGEERNRGNFPPRFSGRQFPNYSSELNVNALELEDSALYLCASSLAGYTEKLFFGSGTQLSVL.

CDR3 sequence: CASRQDRNQPQHF. CDR3 DNA sequence: TGCGCCAGCAGACAGGACAGGAATCAGCCCCAGCATTTT. This chain connects TRBV5-1 to TRBJ1-5; 7 bases align to TRBD1. The CDR3 is 13 residues long. CDR1 and CDR2 (germline): SGHRS, YFSETQ. J gave up 4 bases and V 5 bases, and 3 bases lay outside the gene matches.

The chain employs TRBV7-3 and TRBJ1-2, with 8 nucleotides matching TRBD1. V lost 5 bases, J lost 7 bases, and 6 bases stayed unmatched. This CDR3 has 13 residues. From germline, CDR1 is SGHTA and CDR2 FQGTGA. The DNA of the CDR3 is TGTGCCAGCAGCCCTACAGGGGGAATTGGCTACACCTTC. Translated: CASSPTGGIGYTF.

The J gene is TRBJ1-1, the V gene TRBV6-6; D is uncertain. The germline V gene has CDR1 MNHNY and CDR2 SVGAGI (reference sequence). The CDR3 length is 14 residues. V was cut by 2 bases and J by 3 bases, with 10 bases left in between. CDR3 DNA sequence: TGTGCCAGCAGTTACAGAGGGAAGGACACTGAAGCTTTCTTT. Residues: CASSYRGKDTEAFF.

This sequence joins TRBV9 and TRBJ2-7; TRBD1 aligns across 10 bases. This CDR3 region has 19 residues. The J segment lost 1 base and the V segment lost 0 bases, leaving 13 bases of the junction unmatched. Germline V gene data show CDR1 as SGDLS and CDR2 as YYNGEE. CDR3 loop: CASSVDPGQGYSMSYEQYF. Written as DNA, the CDR3 is TGTGCCAGCAGCGTAGATCCGGGACAGGGGTATTCGATGTCCTACGAGCAGTACTTC.

This chain connects TRBV6-5 to TRBJ2-7, with TRBD2 matching over 10 bases. V was pared by 6 bases and J by 1 base, with 3 bases of the junction left unmatched. Per the germline V gene, CDR1 is MNHEY and CDR2 is SVGAGI. This CDR3 comprises 14 residues. The CDR3 here is CASRRTSGSYEQYF. In DNA, the CDR3 is TGTGCCAGCAGACGGACTAGCGGTTCCTACGAGCAGTACTTC.

The sample holds one count of this clone. The chain employs TRBV4-1 and TRBJ2-1; 13 bases map to TRBD2. The CDR3 totals 17 residues. V dropped 0 bases and J dropped 8; count of bases not matched to a gene: 7. Germline values: CDR1 MGHRA, CDR2 YSYEKL. CDR3 loop: CASSQEAGTSGDHEQFF. CDR3 bases: TGCGCCAGCAGCCAAGAGGCGGGGACTAGCGGGGACCATGAGCAGTTCTTC.

In regard to this clone: A junction boundary mismatches the germline segment, possibly from a read error. The rearrangement links TRBV6-5 to TRBJ2-2, with D possibly being TRBD1 (6 bases). The CDR3 length is 13 residues. Looked up from germline, CDR1 is MNHEY and CDR2 is SVGAGI. CDR3 nucleotides: TGTACCAGTACAGGGATGGGGACCGGGGAGCTGTTTTTT. It encodes CTSTGMGTGELFF.

The V gene is TRBV10-3, the J gene TRBJ2-2; 10 bases agree with TRBD1. Per the germline V gene, CDR1 is ENHRY and CDR2 is SYGVKD. The ends lost 6 bases at V and 0 bases at J; junction bases unmatched: 10. The CDR3 is 18 residues long. The CDR3 DNA is TGTGCCATCAGCCCCGGGACAGGGGCCTTGTCGAACACCGGGGAGCTGTTTTTT. It translates to CAISPGTGALSNTGELFF.

The chain links TRBV2 to TRBJ1-5; the D is unclear. The ends were cut back, 6 bases at V and 7 bases at J, with 13 bases in the middle. Germline CDR1 SNHLY, CDR2 FYNNEI. The CDR3 totals 13 residues. CDR3: CASSRRFQQPQHF. The CDR3 coding sequence is TGTGCCAGCAGCCGCAGGTTCCAACAGCCCCAGCATTTT.

The V gene is TRBV27, the J gene TRBJ1-5; 9 nucleotides agree with TRBD1. After removal of 3 bases from V and 2 bases from J, the junction contained 2 bases not matched to a gene. This CDR3 has 15 residues. Germline V gene sequence: CDR1 MNHEY, CDR2 SMNVEV (reference sequence). CDR3 protein: CASSLGQGGNQPQHF. CDR3 coding DNA: TGTGCCAGCAGTTTGGGACAGGGTGGCAATCAGCCCCAGCATTTT.

The V and J genes are TRBV14 and TRBJ1-3; D gene unclear. CDR3 length: 16 residues. V shed 0 bases and J shed 2 bases, with 11 bases lying between them. Germline V lookup: CDR1 SGHDN, CDR2 FVKESK. CDR3 loop: CASSQERARTGNTIYF. CDR3 DNA: TGTGCCAGCAGCCAAGAGAGGGCCCGCACTGGAAACACCATATATTTT.

This clone has only one observation. This sequence joins TRBV5-4 and TRBJ2-5, with 9 bases fitting TRBD1. V shed 4 bases and J 5 bases; nucleotides not matched to a gene: 6. This CDR3 spans 14 amino acids. Germline V gene lookup returns CDR1 SGHNT and CDR2 YYREEE (reference sequence). This CDR3 is CASSPGTGRETQYF. DNA for the CDR3: TGTGCCAGCAGCCCCGGGACAGGGAGGGAGACCCAGTACTTC.

The chain combines TRBV9 with TRBJ2-3, with D unclear. Germline loops: CDR1 SGDLS, CDR2 YYNGEE. V shed 4 bases and J shed 2 bases, with 8 bases lying between them. This CDR3 has 13 amino acids. The CDR3 nucleotides are TGTGCCAGCAGCCTCCGAGTCACAGATACGCAGTATTTT. Residues: CASSLRVTDTQYF.

The chain joins TRBV29-1 to TRBJ1-1; D unclear. Germline values: CDR1 SQVTM, CDR2 ANQGSEA. The CDR3 loop spans 13 amino acids. The germline V and J ends were trimmed by 6 bases and 6 bases, with 17 bases remaining between them. Here the CDR3 reads CSVDDLAPAEAFF. CDR3 sequence (DNA): TGCAGCGTCGATGACCTAGCCCCCGCTGAAGCTTTCTTT.

In nucleotides, the CDR3 is TGTGCCAGCAGCTTGCAGGATGGCTACACCTTC. The encoded protein is CASSLQDGYTF. The chain links TRBV5-6 to TRBJ1-2; D gene uncertain. This CDR3 comprises 11 residues. Per the germline V gene, CDR1 is SGHDT and CDR2 is YYEEEE. Trimming took off 1 base at V and 6 bases at J, with 4 bases between the two ends.

This chain joins TRBV5-1 and TRBJ2-3, with D perhaps matching TRBD2 (5 bases). The CDR3 contains 15 residues. Looked up from germline, CDR1 is SGHRS and CDR2 is YFSETQ. V lost 4 bases and J lost 4, with 16 bases in between. In nucleotides, the CDR3 is TGCGCCAGCAGCCCTCGGGGAGCGTTCCCAGATACGCAGTATTTT. Protein sequence: CASSPRGAFPDTQYF.